The 27 T cell receptor beta chains reported below all come from one sample, sequenced in a study of cytomegalovirus exposure and HLA in healthy donors. A multiplex PCR was run with 60 Vbeta primers and 13 Jbeta primers. Measured with immunoSEQ multiplex PCR; TCRdb has only the in-frame clones, and not every one. Of 160,000 or so clones in the sample, about 80% were seen once. Material: PBMCs. The receptors were sampled from a man between 18 and 35 years old in good health and CMV-seropositive.

This clone was seen a few times. V usage is TRBV4-2 and J usage is TRBJ2-1; tentative D call: TRBD2 (7 bases). The germline gives CDR1 LGHNA, CDR2 YNFKEQ. The CDR3 length is 16 residues. V was cut by 0 bases and J by 4 bases, with 13 bases left in between. In DNA, the CDR3 is TGTGCCAGCAGCCAAGATCTGGGGGGGCTTTACAATGAGCAGTTCTTC. Translation gives CASSQDLGGLYNEQFF.

This chain connects TRBV28 to TRBJ1-5; perhaps TRBD1 as D (5 bases). In germline, CDR1 is MDHEN, CDR2 SYDVKM. The CDR3 is 16 amino acids. The V gene lost 1 base and the J gene lost 4 bases, with 14 bases spanning the gap. This chain's CDR3 is CASSLSRGTKNQPQHF. The CDR3 DNA reads as TGTGCCAGCAGTTTATCCCGGGGGACGAAAAATCAGCCCCAGCATTTT.

V gene TRBV27 combines with J gene TRBJ2-7, with 9 bases matching TRBD2. V was pared by 1 base and J by 4 bases, with 8 bases of the junction left unmatched. This CDR3 has 16 amino acids. The germline V gene has CDR1 MNHEY and CDR2 SMNVEV (reference sequence). Written as DNA, the CDR3 is TGTGCCAGCAGTTTATTAGTAGCGGGGGCCGTTTACGAGCAGTACTTC. Its translation is CASSLLVAGAVYEQYF.

CDR3 sequence (DNA): TGTGCCAGCAGTTCTTTCGACGAGCAGTACTTC. It translates to CASSSFDEQYF. This rearrangement joins TRBV6-5 to TRBJ2-7; D uncertain. Germline values: CDR1 MNHEY, CDR2 SVGAGI. V was clipped by 4 bases and J by 5 bases, with 6 bases between them. This CDR3 contains 11 residues.

The V gene is TRBV6-6, the J gene TRBJ1-5; 7 bases agree with TRBD1. From germline, CDR1 is MNHNY and CDR2 SVGAGI (reference sequence). The CDR3 contains 16 residues. Trimming took 4 bases from V and 5 from J; bases not matched to a gene: 11. The CDR3 DNA sequence: TGTGCCAGCAGTTGGGGGGAGGACACAGGGGATCAGCCCCAGCATTTT. Encoded protein: CASSWGEDTGDQPQHF.

The gene calls are TRBV7-6 and TRBJ2-5; D is possibly TRBD2 (6 bases). V was cut by 5 bases and J by 4 bases, with 26 bases left in between. The CDR3 length is 18 residues. Germline lookup yields CDR1 SGHVS and CDR2 FNYEAQ. CDR3 sequence reads: CASSPTGGGTGSTETQYF. The CDR3 nucleotides read TGTGCCAGCAGCCCAACGGGTGGGGGGACCGGGTCCACAGAGACCCAGTACTTC. Full variable domain (rest looked up from reference TRBV7-6 and TRBJ2-5): GAGVSQSPRYKVTKRGQDVALRCDPISGHVSLYWYRQALGQGPEFLTYFNYEAQQDKSGLPNDRFSAERPEGSISTLTIQRTEQRDSAMYRCASSPTGGGTGSTETQYFGPGTRLLVL.

The rearrangement uses TRBV7-8 and TRBJ2-1; D is undetermined. CDR3 length equals 13 residues. CDR1 is SGHVS and CDR2 is FQNEAQ in the germline V gene. V lost 3 bases to trimming and J lost 6 bases, with 9 bases between them. The CDR3 nucleotides are TGTGCCAGCAGCTTCGCGAGAACCAATGAGCAGTTCTTC. Protein sequence: CASSFARTNEQFF.

To note about this clone: Compared with germline, one end of the junction differs, possibly owing to a read error. This chain connects TRBV25-1 to TRBJ2-7; 8 bases map to TRBD1. The CDR3 is 18 residues long. Germline-derived CDR1 and CDR2 are MGHDK and SYGVNS. For the CDR3, the DNA is TGTGCCAGCAGTGAATATATCACCCGGACAGGGATGGGTTACGGGCAGTACTTC. As protein: CASSEYITRTGMGYGQYF.

J is TRBJ1-1 and V is TRBV6-4; D possibly corresponds to TRBD1 (6 bases). The V gene's germline CDR1 is MRHNA and CDR2 SNTAGT. Trimming took 9 bases from V and 8 from J, leaving 16 bases between them. This CDR3 region has 12 residues. As DNA, the CDR3 is TGTGCCAGAAAACGCCGGACAGAAGAAGCTTTCTTT. This sequence encodes CARKRRTEEAFF.

V and J are TRBV5-1 and TRBJ2-5; the D gene is possibly TRBD1 (6 bases). V dropped 3 bases and J dropped 2 bases, with 17 bases sitting between them. In germline, CDR1 is SGHRS, CDR2 YFSETQ. The CDR3 has 16 residues. This CDR3 is CASSSRQGTAQETQYF. CDR3 DNA: TGCGCCAGCAGCTCCAGGCAGGGGACCGCACAAGAGACCCAGTACTTC. The full variable domain, in which reference TRBV5-1 and TRBJ2-5 provide the parts outside the CDR3, is KAGVTQTPRYLIKTRGQQVTLSCSPISGHRSVSWYQQTPGQGLQFLFEYFSETQRNKGNFPGRFSGRQFSNSRSEMNVSTLELGDSALYLCASSSRQGTAQETQYFGPGTRLLVL.

This sequence joins TRBV10-1 and TRBJ1-2; D is perhaps TRBD1 (6 bases). Trimming pared 6 bases from V and 4 bases from J, leaving 9 bases between. The CDR3 is 12 residues long. Germline CDR1 reads WNHNN; CDR2 reads SYGVQD (reference sequence). CDR3 protein: CASSKTGYGYTF. The CDR3 region has the DNA TGCGCCAGCAGCAAGACAGGCTATGGCTACACCTTC.

The chain combines TRBV6-1 with TRBJ1-1, with 7 bases identical to TRBD1. V trimming: 1 base; J trimming: 0 bases; junction bases outside the gene matches: 5. The CDR3 is made up of 16 amino acids. Germline-derived CDR1 and CDR2 are MNHNS and SASEGT. Here the CDR3 DNA reads TGTGCCAGCAGTGAAGGACGGGACAGTATGAACACTGAAGCTTTCTTT. It encodes CASSEGRDSMNTEAFF.

Here the CDR3 DNA reads TGTGCCAGCAGTTTAACAGGGTTTTCTGGAAACACCATATATTTT. Protein: CASSLTGFSGNTIYF. The V call is TRBV6-5, the J call TRBJ1-3, with D tentatively TRBD1 (6 bases). Germline CDR1 MNHEY, CDR2 SVGAGI. The CDR3 covers 15 residues. Trimming stripped 4 bases from V and 1 base from J, with 11 bases between.

The rearrangement uses TRBV2 and TRBJ1-2; unclear D gene. Germline V gene sequence: CDR1 SNHLY, CDR2 FYNNEI. The length of the CDR3 is 11 residues. V shed 5 bases and J shed 8 bases, with 9 bases lying between them. The CDR3 reads CASSRNLGYTF. The CDR3 nucleotides read TGTGCCAGCAGTCGAAATCTAGGCTACACCTTC.

The V and J genes are TRBV7-6 and TRBJ2-1; no reliable D call. V lost 5 bases to trimming and J lost 3 bases, with 5 bases between them. CDR3 length: 12 amino acids. In germline, CDR1 is SGHVS, CDR2 FNYEAQ. The CDR3 DNA follows: TGTGCCAGCAGCGCAGACTACAATGAGCAGTTCTTC. Translation: CASSADYNEQFF. Variable domain in full (rest from reference TRBV7-6 and TRBJ2-1): GAGVSQSPRYKVTKRGQDVALRCDPISGHVSLYWYRQALGQGPEFLTYFNYEAQQDKSGLPNDRFSAERPEGSISTLTIQRTEQRDSAMYRCASSADYNEQFFGPGTRLTVL.

V is TRBV18 and J is TRBJ2-5; tentatively, D is TRBD2 (5 bases). The V end lost 4 bases, the J end lost 5 bases, and 20 bases lay between the germline ends. Per germline, CDR1 KGHSH and CDR2 LQKENI. This CDR3 has 16 amino acids. CDR3 sequence: CASSQPRTGPGETQYF. The CDR3 coding sequence is TGTGCCAGCTCACAGCCGCGTACTGGGCCGGGGGAGACCCAGTACTTC.

This chain uses TRBV6-5 with TRBJ2-7, with D perhaps matching TRBD2 (6 bases). V dropped 0 bases and J dropped 6 bases, with 9 bases sitting between them. CDR1 and CDR2 (germline): MNHEY, SVGAGI. The CDR3 is made up of 13 amino acids. CDR3 sequence (DNA): TGTGCCAGCAGTTACTCTCAGGGAGGCGAGCAGTACTTC. This sequence encodes CASSYSQGGEQYF.

This chain joins TRBV10-3 and TRBJ2-3, with TRBD2 identical over 8 bases. Looked up from germline, CDR1 is ENHRY and CDR2 is SYGVKD. This CDR3 has 15 residues. The V and J ends lost 2 bases and 5 bases, in that order; junction bases with no gene match: 6. The DNA for the CDR3 is TGTGCCATCAGTGAGCCGGGGGGGCGGAAAGATACGCAGTATTTT. Protein product: CAISEPGGRKDTQYF.

This sequence joins TRBV15 and TRBJ2-7; possible D gene TRBD2, 5 bases. The CDR3 sequence is 16 residues long. Germline CDR1 and CDR2: LNHNV and YYDKDF (reference sequence). V shed 0 bases and J shed 1 base, with 13 bases lying between them. CDR3 protein: CATSREGLRLSYEQYF. The CDR3 DNA is TGTGCCACCAGCAGAGAAGGACTCCGGCTTTCCTACGAGCAGTACTTC.

This clone appeared once. V usage is TRBV9 and J usage is TRBJ2-1; tentatively, D is TRBD2 (7 bases). Germline-derived CDR1 and CDR2 are SGDLS and YYNGEE. Trimming left V 2 bases short and J 4 bases short, with 16 bases between. The CDR3 is 16 residues long. CDR3 nucleotide sequence: TGTGCCAGCAGCGTCCTAGTGGGGGGGCAATACAATGAGCAGTTCTTC. It yields the protein CASSVLVGGQYNEQFF. Variable domain in full (rest from reference TRBV9 and TRBJ2-1): DSGVTQTPKHLITATGQRVTLRCSPRSGDLSVYWYQQSLDQGLQFLIQYYNGEERAKGNILERFSAQQFPDLHSELNLSSLELGDSALYFCASSVLVGGQYNEQFFGPGTRLTVL.

This chain links TRBV6-5 with TRBJ1-5, with D uncertain. CDR1 is MNHEY, CDR2 SVGAGI, per germline. There are 13 residues in the CDR3. The germline V and J ends were trimmed by 6 bases and 3 bases, with 9 bases remaining between them. In DNA form, the CDR3 reads TGTGCCAGCAGCACGGGGTACAATCAGCCCCAGCATTTT. This codes for CASSTGYNQPQHF.

Note on this clone: The missing conserved phenylalanine or tryptophan at the end of this CDR3 makes a read error likely. The gene calls are TRBV19 and TRBJ1-6, with 10 bases aligning to TRBD1. Looked up from germline, CDR1 is LNHDA and CDR2 is SQIVND (reference sequence). This CDR3 is built from 16 residues. With 5 bases clipped from V and 5 bases from J, the junction kept 6 bases outside the gene matches. CDR3 DNA: TGTGCCAGTAGTGCCACGGACAGGGGGAATAATTCACCCCTCCACCTT. Protein: CASSATDRGNNSPLHL.

This clone was observed a handful of times. The chain's CDR3 is CASSFQEQTYNEQFF. The CDR3 DNA follows: TGTGCCAGCAGTTTTCAGGAACAGACCTACAATGAGCAGTTCTTC. The V gene is TRBV28, the J gene TRBJ2-1; D remains ambiguous. Germline CDR1 is MDHEN and CDR2 is SYDVKM. V gave up 3 bases and J gave up 2 bases, with 11 bases separating them. CDR3 size: 15 residues.

The rearrangement uses TRBV7-9 and TRBJ1-1, with 11 bases aligning to TRBD1. Trimming cost V 3 bases and J 1 base; bases outside gene matches: 13. CDR1 is SEHNR and CDR2 is FQNEAQ in the germline V gene (reference sequence). CDR3 length equals 19 residues. The CDR3 nucleotides are TGTGCCAGCAGCTTTCCCCCCTGGACAGGGGGCTTAACGAACACTGAAGCTTTCTTT. This translates into CASSFPPWTGGLTNTEAFF.

The rearrangement links TRBV11-2 to TRBJ2-7, with D perhaps TRBD1 (6 bases). V lost 7 bases and J 5 bases, leaving 9 bases between the germline ends. Germline V gene lookup returns CDR1 SGHAT and CDR2 FQNNGV. The CDR3 is 11 amino acids. The CDR3: CASKQGNEQYF. The CDR3 nucleotides are TGTGCCAGCAAACAGGGTAACGAGCAGTACTTC.

The genes are TRBV4-3 and TRBJ2-5, with 9 nucleotides matching TRBD1. The better agreement between TRBJ2-7 and the DNA end casts doubt on the J call. Looked up from germline, CDR1 is LGHNA and CDR2 is YSLEER. The CDR3 sequence is 16 residues long. The CDR3 reads CASSPDPGQGFYEQYF. CDR3 DNA sequence: TGCGCCAGCAGCCCAGATCCGGGACAGGGATTCTACGAGCAGTACTTC.

The rearrangement uses TRBV29-1 and TRBJ2-3; 8 nucleotides agree with TRBD1. This CDR3 contains 13 residues. Trimming at V came to 4 bases and at J to 3 bases, leaving 3 bases not matched to a gene. Germline V gives CDR1 SQVTM, CDR2 ANQGSEA. Here the CDR3 DNA reads TGCAGCGTTGCAGGGGGCGCGACAGATACGCAGTATTTT. Its translation: CSVAGGATDTQYF.